This T cell receptor beta chain was found in a study of control samples from healthy donors and cancer patients. Profiling relied on immunoSEQ multiplex PCR, and the TCRdb table lists in-frame clones only, not all of them. The sample has more than 65,000 clones, about 90% seen once. The source material was PBMCs. The receptor's source is a woman aged 55-69 years with head and neck cancer.

Written as DNA, the CDR3 is TGTGCCAGCAGCCAAGACGTGCAGGGGGGATATGGCTACACCTTC. Protein sequence: CASSQDVQGGYGYTF. This rearrangement joins TRBV3-1 (or the pseudogene TRBV3-2) to TRBJ1-2; TRBD1 matches 7 bases. V shed 0 bases and J 5 bases; nucleotides not matched to a gene: 6. CDR3 length: 15 amino acids. The germline CDR1 and CDR2 sequences are LGHDT and YNNKEL (reference sequence).